The source of this T cell receptor (beta chain) is a study of cytomegalovirus exposure and HLA in healthy donors. Using immunoSEQ multiplex PCR, the repertoire was profiled, and TCRdb retains in-frame clones only, with some absent. The table has tens of thousands of clones, about 96% seen once. The CDR3 runs to 15 residues. Germline CDR1 reads SNHLY; CDR2 reads FYNNEI. The receptor's source is a man aged 18-30 years in good health and CMV-seropositive. The sequenced sample consisted of PBMCs. J is TRBJ2-5 and V is TRBV2; 8 positions agree with TRBD1. The J call is doubtful: the DNA matches TRBJ2-7 better. The CDR3 sequence is CASSEAPTGAYEQYF. For the CDR3, the DNA is TGTGCCAGCAGTGAAGCCCCGACAGGGGCCTACGAGCAGTACTTC.